This passage covers 14 T cell receptor beta chains from one sample sequenced in a study of cytomegalovirus exposure and HLA in healthy donors. Use of 60 Vbeta and 13 Jbeta primers characterized the PCR. Sequencing was performed with immunoSEQ multiplex PCR; in TCRdb, only in-frame clones are kept and a portion is missing. The repertoire includes 70,000 to 90,000 clones, 60% to 75% of them detected once, and approximately 21% sits in the top ten. The sample comprised PBMCs. The source is a man aged 35 to 55 in good health and CMV-seropositive.

This clone was seen more than once but under ten times. The chain is built from TRBV14 and TRBJ2-5; D perhaps matches TRBD2 (6 bases). CDR1 and CDR2 from the germline V gene are SGHDN and FVKESK. Between the trimmed V and J ends, which lost 4 bases and 3 bases, there was a span of 21 bases. This CDR3 contains 17 residues. The CDR3 here is CASSRPRRGLAKETQYF. DNA of the CDR3: TGTGCCAGCAGCCGTCCTAGAAGGGGCCTAGCGAAAGAGACCCAGTACTTC.

The gene calls are TRBV27 and TRBJ2-4, with 7 positions matching TRBD2. This CDR3 spans 14 amino acids. Germline V lookup: CDR1 MNHEY, CDR2 SMNVEV (reference sequence). V trimming: 5 bases; J trimming: 8 bases; junction bases outside the gene matches: 9. CDR3 DNA sequence: TGTGCCAGCAGTCCCAACCCCCGGGGGGACATTCAGTACTTC. Protein sequence: CASSPNPRGDIQYF.

The chain links TRBV5-6 to TRBJ2-5; 9 positions match TRBD1. CDR1 SGHDT and CDR2 YYEEEE come from the germline V gene. The ends lost 4 bases at V and 9 bases at J; junction bases unmatched: 10. The CDR3 is 14 amino acids. For the CDR3, the DNA is TGTGCCAGCAGCGCGACAGGGGGGACCGGGCCCCAGTACTTC. Amino acids: CASSATGGTGPQYF.

The rearrangement joins TRBV4-1 to TRBJ2-5, with TRBD2 matching over 8 bases. This CDR3 comprises 15 residues. After removal of 3 bases from V and 2 bases from J, the junction contained 5 bases not matched to a gene. Germline-derived CDR1 and CDR2 are MGHRA and YSYEKL. This chain's CDR3 is CASSQGTSTQETQYF. The CDR3 region has the DNA TGCGCCAGCAGCCAGGGGACTAGTACTCAAGAGACCCAGTACTTC.

The chain combines TRBV4-3 with TRBJ2-7; possibly TRBD2 for D (6 bases). The V end was cut by 3 bases, the J end by 5 bases, with 20 bases between. CDR1 and CDR2 from the germline V gene are LGHNA and YSLEER. The CDR3 sequence is 16 residues long. The CDR3 protein is CASSQEPGLPIDEQYF. The CDR3 coding sequence is TGCGCCAGCAGCCAGGAACCGGGACTCCCTATCGACGAGCAGTACTTC.

The rearrangement joins TRBV27 to TRBJ1-6, with D hard to call. The V end lost 5 bases, the J end lost 9 bases, and 8 bases lay between the germline ends. Germline V gene lookup returns CDR1 MNHEY and CDR2 SMNVEV (reference sequence). CDR3 size: 12 residues. CDR3 sequence (DNA): TGTGCCAGCAGTCCCCGAGGTTCACCCCTCCACTTT. Translated, it gives CASSPRGSPLHF.

J is TRBJ2-3 and V is TRBV5-8, with D possibly matching TRBD1 (5 bases). Germline CDR1 reads SGHTS; CDR2 reads YDEGEE. The CDR3 has 15 residues. Trimming cost V 3 bases and J 0 bases, with 11 bases left between them. This chain's CDR3 is CASSSGQASTDTQYF. The CDR3, as DNA: TGTGCCAGCAGCTCCGGACAAGCAAGCACAGATACGCAGTATTTT.

The V and J genes are TRBV5-1 and TRBJ2-1; TRBD2 is a possible D gene (6 bases). The CDR3 is 14 residues long. The V end was cut by 0 bases, the J end by 10 bases, with 14 bases between. Germline V lookup: CDR1 SGHRS, CDR2 YFSETQ. The CDR3 is CASSLEGLPGEQFF. CDR3 nucleotide sequence: TGCGCCAGCAGCTTGGAGGGACTCCCAGGAGAGCAGTTCTTC. Together with reference TRBV5-1 and TRBJ2-1, the CDR3 gives the full variable domain: KAGVTQTPRYLIKTRGQQVTLSCSPISGHRSVSWYQQTPGQGLQFLFEYFSETQRNKGNFPGRFSGRQFSNSRSEMNVSTLELGDSALYLCASSLEGLPGEQFFGPGTRLTVL.

CDR3 protein: CASSLSPGGGETQYF. The CDR3 bases are TGCGCCAGCAGCTTATCGCCGGGGGGCGGAGAGACCCAGTACTTC. This chain connects TRBV5-1 to TRBJ2-5; TRBD2 is a possible D gene (7 bases). Germline CDR1 SGHRS, CDR2 YFSETQ. The CDR3 is made up of 15 amino acids. The ends were cut back, 2 bases at V and 4 bases at J, with 15 bases in the middle.

The chain couples TRBV6-1 to TRBJ1-5, with 10 bases lining up with TRBD1. Germline V lookup: CDR1 MNHNS, CDR2 SASEGT. The J segment lost 6 bases and the V segment lost 4 bases, leaving 6 bases of the junction unmatched. This CDR3 spans 15 amino acids. The DNA for the CDR3 is TGTGCCAGCAGTGCCGGGACAGGGGTTCCTCAGCCCCAGCATTTT. Amino acid sequence: CASSAGTGVPQPQHF.

This sequence joins TRBV5-6 and TRBJ1-1, with D unresolved. The germline CDR1 and CDR2 sequences are SGHDT and YYEEEE. CDR3 length: 14 residues. V was shortened by 1 base and J by 0 bases, with 7 bases between the two germline ends. The CDR3 bases are TGTGCCAGCAGCTTGTTGGGAGTGAACACTGAAGCTTTCTTT. Protein: CASSLLGVNTEAFF.

The V gene is TRBV5-4, the J gene TRBJ1-4, with 7 nucleotides matching TRBD1. The CDR3 has 15 amino acids. CDR1 is SGHNT and CDR2 is YYREEE in the germline V gene (reference sequence). The junction had 7 bases not matched to a gene; V was cut back by 4 bases and J by 4 bases. CDR3 loop: CASSPGTDLNEKLFF. CDR3 DNA sequence: TGTGCCAGCAGCCCAGGGACAGACCTTAATGAAAAACTGTTTTTT.

Comments on this clone: The sample carries other DNA sequences with the same CDR3. The chain employs TRBV6-4 and TRBJ1-2; the D gene is possibly TRBD1 (5 bases). Germline assignment: CDR1 MRHNA and CDR2 SNTAGT. The CDR3 totals 17 residues. The V gene lost 0 bases and the J gene lost 4 bases, with 18 bases spanning the gap. The CDR3 DNA is TGTGCCAGCAGTGACTCCCCCGACACCCAGGGAACCTATGGCTACACCTTC. Translating it yields CASSDSPDTQGTYGYTF.

This chain joins TRBV19 and TRBJ1-6; TRBD1 agrees at 7 bases. The CDR3 length is 16 residues. V shed 6 bases and J 6 bases; nucleotides not matched to a gene: 11. The germline CDR1 and CDR2 sequences are LNHDA and SQIVND (reference sequence). The CDR3 here is CASSMTGMGVNSPLHF. For the CDR3, the DNA is TGTGCCAGTAGCATGACAGGGATGGGGGTTAATTCACCCCTCCACTTT. The variable domain in full, with the rest retrieved from reference TRBV19 and TRBJ1-6, is DGGITQSPKYLFRKEGQNVTLSCEQNLNHDAMYWYRQDPGQGLRLIYYSQIVNDFQKGDIAEGYSVSREKKESFPLTVTSAQKNPTAFYLCASSMTGMGVNSPLHFGNGTRLTVT.